Sequencing of this T cell receptor beta chain was carried out in a study of beta chain features in type 1 diabetes (dated by TCRdb to 2016 to 2019). General notes on the study: Mean age, gender distribution, total cell number and subset yield did not differ between patients and healthy donors. A total of over 95,000,000 sorted cells were examined across all samples, and RNA yield correlated strongly with the number of cells per subset. The study compared the TCRB repertoires of sorted circulating CD4+ T cell subsets in recently diagnosed type 1 diabetes patients with those in matched healthy donors. Whereas all 30 or so donors provided naive and central memory subsets, regulatory and stem cell-like memory subsets were isolated from just 8 patients and about eight healthy donors. The study at large found these results: Patients with type 1 diabetes made fewer insertions and deleted more nucleotides at VDJ recombination sites, implying thymic rearrangement abnormalities. PCR may preferentially amplify shorter templates, but because patient and control samples were amplified and corrected together, any resulting skew would affect both groups equally. In all four CD4+ subsets, TCRB CDR3 length was moderately but significantly shorter in type 1 diabetes patients. Because the HLA sub-analyses included only small numbers of individuals, any influence of HLA type on TCRB rearrangement was left unresolved. Because cDNA was sequenced instead of genomic DNA, activated cells with high expression could be over-represented, although the groups did not differ in activation or CD3 levels. Naive, central memory and regulatory TCRB repertoires appeared to be more similar among patients than among healthy donors.

This clone showed up just a few times. It lacks a known antigen. No quality values exist for individual bases; no much larger clone is one base distant. All of the isolated RNA was reverse transcribed with the High Capacity cDNA Reverse Transcription Kit, so expressed TCRB transcripts were sequenced. Naive, central memory and regulatory T cell samples underwent deep immunoSEQ sequencing, averaging about 3.5 million total reads per sample. Sorted cells were lysed in RLT buffer and RNA was extracted with DNase-treated RNeasy Micro or Mini kits, depending on cell number. Each cell subset was processed on its own to prevent cross-contamination, while patient and healthy donor samples were processed together. Using the immunoSEQ multiplex PCR, TCRB sequences were amplified from cDNA into 87-bp fragments spanning the CDR3 region. Sequencing of the amplicons was done on the Illumina HiSeq platform. Per the source publication's procedure: PCR bias was corrected computationally using synthetic template baselines, and reads within Hamming distance 2 were collapsed, with unmergeable singletons discarded. Reads were aligned against IMGT so that V, D and J genes, CDR3 length and insertions or deletions at six rearrangement sites could be assigned. Within each subset, clonotype counts were normalized to sorted cell number, after which true diversity and Gini coefficients were computed with the tcR R package. The overlap coefficient, calculated on TCRB nucleotide sequences, was used to quantify repertoire sharing. Out-of-frame TCRB sequences from naive cells were analyzed as a proxy for the pre-selection repertoire. The table comes from immuneACCESS by way of TCRdb, which keeps in-frame sequences with V and J called. Part of the clones is missing from these tables; in studies checked, under half for an unresolved V gene and the rest for unknown reasons. The DNA gave D and trimming, while V, J and clone size come from that table. The sample records a few hundred thousand clones, roughly 13% of which are singletons. The leading ten clones occupy about 0.02% of the sample.

CDR1 and CDR2 are drawn from the germline V gene: SGHVS, FNYEAQ. V is reduced by 2 bases and J by 1 base, leaving a spacing of 18 bases between them. The CDR3 runs 18 amino acids, cysteine and phenylalanine included. Of the read, only the CDR3 DNA is kept; its 54 bases are in frame from base 1. A single peripheral blood draw of 95 to 150 mL on average was collected from each donor into heparinised tubes. A BD FACSAria II was used to sort naive, central memory, regulatory and stem cell-like memory CD4+ T cells with a panel that included CD45RO, CCR7, CD25, CD127, CD95 and CD27. All sorted populations exceeded 95% purity. PBMCs were isolated right away by Lymphoprep density gradient centrifugation and were stained directly, without culture. So that batch effects would be minimized, each experiment stained and sorted samples in pairs, pairing one healthy donor with one patient.

Recombination connected TRBV7-6 to TRBJ2-1, with TRBD2 as a weak D call on 5 bases. The origin of this receptor is a young man with type 1 diabetes. Sequencing used naive CD4+ T cells from blood. The cell subset or site label of this sample denotes: true naive CD4+ T cells. The CDR3 amino acid sequence is: CASSLYEGVPASYNEQFF. The sequenced DNA is TGTGCCAGCAGCTTATATGAGGGAGTGCCAGCTTCCTACAATGAGCAGTTCTTC.